The 23 T cell receptor beta chains listed next were all sequenced from one sample in a study of a mutant IDH1 vaccine in newly diagnosed glioma. The method was immunoSEQ multiplex PCR; TCRdb's version includes in-frame clones alone and lacks a portion of them. The table lists 75,000 to 100,000 clones, 85% to 90% of them singletons. Time point indicated: baseline, week 1 (first vaccination visit). Specified treatment: pre-vaccination baseline after standard-of-care therapy. The sequencing used PBMCs, collected from a glioma patient treated with radiotherapy, temozolomide or both. Receptors were obtained from a woman between 50 and 59 years old with glioma.

This clone was seen only once. This chain connects TRBV7-2 to TRBJ1-5; TRBD1 matches at 7 bases. This CDR3 is built from 15 residues. Germline V gives CDR1 SGHTA, CDR2 FQGNSA. Trimming cost V 1 base and J 4 bases; bases outside gene matches: 4. CDR3 nucleotide sequence: TGTGCCAGCAGCTTAGTGGGACAGCTGAATCAGCCCCAGCATTTT. This encodes CASSLVGQLNQPQHF. The whole variable domain, remainder taken from reference TRBV7-2 and TRBJ1-5, is GAGVSQSPSNKVTEKGKDVELRCDPISGHTALYWYRQSLGQGLEFLIYFQGNSAPDKSGLPSDRFSAERTGGSVSTLTIQRTQQEDSAVYLCASSLVGQLNQPQHFGDGTRLSIL.

V usage is TRBV28 and J usage is TRBJ1-3, with D possibly being TRBD1 (6 bases). CDR1 MDHEN and CDR2 SYDVKM come from the germline V gene. V lost 5 bases to trimming and J lost 1 base, with 12 bases between them. CDR3 length: 15 residues. The CDR3 DNA is TGTGCCAGCAGTAGACCCGGACAGTCTGGAAACACCATATATTTT. Translating gives CASSRPGQSGNTIYF.

The gene calls are TRBV19 and TRBJ2-7; 8 nucleotides line up with TRBD1. Per germline, CDR1 LNHDA and CDR2 SQIVND (reference sequence). V trimming: 4 bases; J trimming: 0 bases; junction bases outside the gene matches: 5. The CDR3 covers 15 residues. This chain's CDR3 is CASSTRTGFSYEQYF. In DNA form, the CDR3 reads TGTGCCAGTAGTACCCGGACAGGGTTCTCCTACGAGCAGTACTTC.

CDR3 DNA sequence: TGTGCCAGCAGCGCTTTAAGGGGGGAGAACACCGGGGAGCTGTTTTTT. It yields the protein CASSALRGENTGELFF. The chain is built from TRBV9 and TRBJ2-2, with D tentatively TRBD1 or TRBD2 (6 bases each). CDR1 is SGDLS, CDR2 YYNGEE, per germline. This CDR3 has 16 residues. V gave up 3 bases and J gave up 1 base, with 13 bases separating them.

The chain uses TRBV9 and TRBJ2-2; 8 nucleotides match TRBD1. The CDR3 has 16 residues. The germline CDR1 and CDR2 sequences are SGDLS and YYNGEE. The junction had 10 bases not matched to a gene; V was cut back by 3 bases and J by 6 bases. CDR3 DNA: TGTGCCAGCAGCGCCTACAGGGGGGAAGTCGCCGGGGAGCTGTTTTTT. Translating gives CASSAYRGEVAGELFF.

The chain is built from TRBV30 and TRBJ2-3; no clear D. CDR3 length: 11 amino acids. Trimming stripped 3 bases from V and 3 bases from J, with 4 bases between. Germline-derived CDR1 and CDR2 are GTSNPN and SVGIG (reference sequence). CDR3 sequence: CAWSRTDTQYF. Here the CDR3 DNA reads TGTGCCTGGAGCCGAACAGATACGCAGTATTTT.

The genes are TRBV5-1 and TRBJ2-2; D possibly corresponds to TRBD2 (6 bases). The CDR3 consists of 14 residues. V lost 1 base and J 4 bases, leaving 8 bases between the germline ends. CDR1 is SGHRS, CDR2 YFSETQ, per germline. The CDR3: CASSLSGGTGELFF. The CDR3 nucleotides are TGCGCCAGCAGCTTGTCCGGGGGCACCGGGGAGCTGTTTTTT.

This chain joins TRBV5-1 and TRBJ2-3; the match to TRBD2 covers 11 bases. The CDR3 has 18 amino acids. The V and J ends lost 4 bases and 4 bases, in that order; junction bases with no gene match: 14. Germline lookup yields CDR1 SGHRS and CDR2 YFSETQ. The CDR3, as DNA: TGCGCCAGCAGCCACCGACTAGCGGGGATACCTAGCGCAGATACGCAGTATTTT. Amino acid sequence: CASSHRLAGIPSADTQYF.

The chain is built from TRBV7-2 and TRBJ1-5; possible D gene TRBD1, 6 bases. Germline assignment: CDR1 SGHTA and CDR2 FQGNSA. The CDR3 runs to 15 residues. Trimming removed 4 bases at V and 5 bases at J, with 15 bases between. CDR3 residues: CASSSPGHSYQPQHF. CDR3 DNA: TGTGCCAGCAGCTCCCCGGGACACAGCTATCAGCCCCAGCATTTT.

The rearrangement uses TRBV5-1 and TRBJ2-3; a weak D match, TRBD2 (5 bases). Germline V gene data show CDR1 as SGHRS and CDR2 as YFSETQ. Trimming left V 5 bases short and J 4 bases short, with 11 bases between. This CDR3 spans 13 amino acids. The CDR3 DNA follows: TGCGCCAGCAGGAGGGAGAGTTCAGATACGCAGTATTTT. This encodes CASRRESSDTQYF.

The chain carries TRBV6-6 and TRBJ1-2; D not certain. From germline, CDR1 is MNHNY and CDR2 SVGAGI (reference sequence). The ends were cut back, 1 base at V and 8 bases at J, with 14 bases in the middle. CDR3 size: 14 residues. DNA of the CDR3: TGTGCCAGCAGTTACTTGGGCAGAGAGGGCGGCTACACCTTC. Translation: CASSYLGREGGYTF.

The chain recombines TRBV5-4 with TRBJ2-5; D call uncertain. CDR1 SGHNT and CDR2 YYREEE come from the germline V gene (reference sequence). This CDR3 comprises 14 residues. V lost 1 base to trimming and J lost 4 bases, with 11 bases between them. The CDR3 DNA sequence: TGTGCCAGCAGCTTGCCAGAGAAAAGAGAGACCCAGTACTTC. This encodes CASSLPEKRETQYF.

This sequence joins TRBV6-5 and TRBJ2-7; D not certain. The CDR3 has 12 amino acids. Trimming took off 4 bases at V and 2 bases at J, with 6 bases between the two ends. Per the germline V gene, CDR1 is MNHEY and CDR2 is SVGAGI. Here the CDR3 DNA reads TGTGCCAGCAGTTCCACGGCCTACGAGCAGTACTTC. Its protein is CASSSTAYEQYF.

The gene calls are TRBV30 and TRBJ2-5, with D unclear. Germline V gene sequence: CDR1 GTSNPN, CDR2 SVGIG (reference sequence). Trimming pared 0 bases from V and 4 bases from J, leaving 6 bases between. The CDR3 covers 12 residues. The chain's CDR3 is CAWSVGSETQYF. In DNA, the CDR3 is TGTGCCTGGAGTGTGGGCTCAGAGACCCAGTACTTC.

The chain employs TRBV5-8 and TRBJ2-6; D is uncertain. CDR3 size: 14 residues. The germline V gene encodes CDR1 SGHTS and CDR2 YDEGEE. V gave up 1 base and J gave up 4 bases, with 6 bases separating them. The CDR3 protein is CASSLPRGANVLTF. Here the CDR3 DNA reads TGTGCCAGCAGCTTGCCTAGGGGGGCCAACGTCCTGACTTTC.

The chain recombines TRBV6-5 with TRBJ2-7, with D perhaps matching TRBD1 (6 bases). This CDR3 is built from 13 residues. From germline, CDR1 is MNHEY and CDR2 SVGAGI. Trimming took 1 base from V and 4 from J, leaving 8 bases between them. The CDR3 is CASSYYTGYEQYF. The DNA of the CDR3 is TGTGCCAGCAGTTACTACACAGGGTACGAGCAGTACTTC.

The genes are TRBV9 and TRBJ1-1; 8 nucleotides line up with TRBD1. After removal of 3 bases from V and 3 bases from J, the junction contained 4 bases not matched to a gene. The length of the CDR3 is 14 residues. The germline CDR1 and CDR2 sequences are SGDLS and YYNGEE. CDR3 residues: CASSAQGAHTEAFF. In nucleotides, the CDR3 is TGTGCCAGCAGCGCCCAGGGGGCGCACACTGAAGCTTTCTTT. Looking up the rest from reference TRBV9 and TRBJ1-1 gives the full variable domain: DSGVTQTPKHLITATGQRVTLRCSPRSGDLSVYWYQQSLDQGLQFLIQYYNGEERAKGNILERFSAQQFPDLHSELNLSSLELGDSALYFCASSAQGAHTEAFFGQGTRLTVV.

About this clone: The sample contains more than one DNA sequence encoding this CDR3. The chain carries TRBV5-1 and TRBJ1-2, with D perhaps TRBD1 (6 bases). Germline assignment: CDR1 SGHRS and CDR2 YFSETQ. CDR3 length: 15 residues. V gave up 0 bases and J gave up 2 bases, with 11 bases separating them. The CDR3 sequence is CASSLGAGTNYGYTF. For the CDR3, the DNA is TGCGCCAGCAGCTTGGGAGCAGGGACAAACTATGGCTACACCTTC.

The V gene is TRBV5-1, the J gene TRBJ2-2, with D tentatively TRBD2 (5 bases). The CDR3 consists of 15 residues. Germline loops: CDR1 SGHRS, CDR2 YFSETQ. V was cut by 2 bases and J by 3 bases, with 11 bases left in between. CDR3 protein: CASSFADSYTGELFF. In DNA form, the CDR3 reads TGCGCCAGCAGCTTCGCGGACTCATACACCGGGGAGCTGTTTTTT. Combining the CDR3 with reference TRBV5-1 and TRBJ2-2 gives the whole variable domain KAGVTQTPRYLIKTRGQQVTLSCSPISGHRSVSWYQQTPGQGLQFLFEYFSETQRNKGNFPGRFSGRQFSNSRSEMNVSTLELGDSALYLCASSFADSYTGELFFGEGSRLTVL.

This clone was observed once. The genes are TRBV27 and TRBJ2-7, with TRBD2 matching 8 bases. CDR1 is MNHEY and CDR2 is SMNVEV in the germline V gene (reference sequence). The CDR3 has 12 residues. The junction had 4 bases not matched to a gene; V was cut back by 6 bases and J by 6 bases. CDR3 residues: CASSGREGEQYF. The CDR3 DNA reads TGTGCCAGCAGCGGACGGGAGGGCGAGCAGTACTTC.

The chain couples TRBV7-3 to TRBJ2-3, with unresolved D. The germline V gene has CDR1 SGHTA and CDR2 FQGTGA. The length of the CDR3 is 12 residues. V was cut by 6 bases and J by 5 bases, with 9 bases left in between. The DNA of the CDR3 is TGTGCCAGCAGTTTTTACGGAGATACGCAGTATTTT. Translation gives CASSFYGDTQYF.

This clone was seen only once. The V gene is TRBV14, the J gene TRBJ1-1; D is undetermined. V was shortened by 1 base and J by 1 base, with 4 bases between the two germline ends. Germline V gene lookup returns CDR1 SGHDN and CDR2 FVKESK. This CDR3 region has 13 residues. This CDR3 is CASSQVPNTEAFF. The CDR3 region has the DNA TGTGCCAGCAGCCAAGTCCCGAACACTGAAGCTTTCTTT.

This clone was counted only a few times. This sequence joins TRBV10-2 and TRBJ1-1, with TRBD1 identical over 7 bases. The length of the CDR3 is 13 residues. The V and J ends lost 6 bases and 0 bases, in that order; junction bases with no gene match: 1. Germline-derived CDR1 and CDR2 are WSHSY and SAAADI. The CDR3 DNA reads as TGCGCCAGCAGGGGACAGTTGAACACTGAAGCTTTCTTT. Residues: CASRGQLNTEAFF.